The 31 T cell receptor beta chains given below trace back to one sample, sequenced in a study of human T cells and chemical hapten exposure. The time point here: pre-sensitization, week 0. Treatment in this sample: therapeutic diphenylcyclopropenone sensitization with weekly scalp DPC. From the RACE reads, TCRdb called clonotypes with MiXCR, one entry per CDR3 protein. Of tens of thousands of distinct CDR3 sequences in the sample, approximately 11% were seen once. Source: whole blood, taken in connection with sensitization to the hapten diphenylcyclopropenone (DPC). The receptors here all came from a woman between 45 and 65 years old with alopecia areata. Some clones in this sample may be carry-over from other donors' samples.

The chain joins TRBV3-1 to TRBJ2-7; 9 nucleotides agree with TRBD1. The CDR3 consists of 15 residues. Trimming removed 3 bases from V and 2 bases from J; junction bases left unmatched: 5. Looked up from germline, CDR1 is LGHDT and CDR2 is YNNKEL (reference sequence). CDR3 residues: CASSHGWTGAYEQYF. The CDR3 nucleotides are TGTGCCAGCAGCCACGGGTGGACAGGGGCCTACGAGCAGTACTTC.

This clonotype was counted many times. This rearrangement joins TRBV27 to TRBJ1-1; 7 nucleotides line up with TRBD1. The CDR3 length is 14 residues. J was trimmed by 4 bases and V by 7 bases; bases with no gene match: 9. Germline loops: CDR1 MNHEY, CDR2 SMNVEV (reference sequence). The CDR3 sequence: CASTAGGASTEAFF. The DNA for the CDR3 is TGTGCCAGCACGGCAGGGGGTGCCAGCACTGAAGCTTTCTTT.

A few counts support this clonotype. This chain links TRBV20-1 with TRBJ1-5; the D gene is possibly TRBD1 (5 bases). Trimming pared 8 bases from V and 1 base from J, leaving 9 bases between. CDR3 length: 12 residues. The V gene's germline CDR1 is DFQATT and CDR2 SNEGSKA (reference sequence). The CDR3 protein is CSTQGSNQPQHF. Written as DNA, the CDR3 is TGCAGTACTCAGGGAAGCAATCAGCCCCAGCATTTT.

This clonotype occurred many times. This chain's CDR3 is CASSPRGDRGTDTQYF. In DNA form, the CDR3 reads TGTGCCAGCTCACCACGAGGGGACAGAGGCACAGATACGCAGTATTTT. The V and J genes are TRBV18 and TRBJ2-3; 7 nucleotides match TRBD1. With 1 base clipped from V and 1 base from J, the junction kept 5 bases outside the gene matches. CDR3 length: 16 residues. CDR1 KGHSH and CDR2 LQKENI come from the germline V gene. The variable domain in full, completed from reference TRBV18 and TRBJ2-3, reads NAGVMQNPRHLVRRRGQEARLRCSPMKGHSHVYWYRQLPEEGLKFMVYLQKENIIDESGMPKERFSAEFPKEGPSILRIQQVVRGDSAAYFCASSPRGDRGTDTQYFGPGTRLTVL.

This clonotype was seen at least ten times. The chain has TRBV7-9 and TRBJ1-2; D is uncertain. V dropped 2 bases and J dropped 4 bases, with 11 bases sitting between them. In germline, CDR1 is SEHNR, CDR2 FQNEAQ (reference sequence). The CDR3 covers 14 residues. CDR3 DNA sequence: TGTGCCAGCAGCTTACCCGGTTTAGGCTATGGCTACACCTTC. This translates into CASSLPGLGYGYTF. Supplemented by reference TRBV7-9 and TRBJ1-2, the full variable domain reads DTGVSQNPRHKITKRGQNVTFRCDPISEHNRLYWYRQTLGQGPEFLTYFQNEAQLEKSRLLSDRFSAERPKGSFSTLEIQRTEQGDSAMYLCASSLPGLGYGYTFGSGTRLTVV.

The rearrangement joins TRBV7-6 to TRBJ2-2; D not resolved. Germline values: CDR1 SGHVS, CDR2 FNYEAQ. This CDR3 spans 19 amino acids. The ends were cut back, 6 bases at V and 5 bases at J, with 28 bases in the middle. The CDR3 region is CASSPIVEQSASGTGELFF. CDR3 nucleotides: TGTGCCAGCAGTCCGATCGTGGAGCAATCCGCTAGTGGAACCGGGGAGCTGTTTTTT.

This clonotype was counted at least ten times. V is TRBV5-6 and J is TRBJ1-6; a possible D gene is TRBD1 (5 bases). Germline V gene data show CDR1 as SGHDT and CDR2 as YYEEEE. The V and J ends lost 9 bases and 10 bases respectively, with 20 bases between them. The CDR3 is 14 residues long. The CDR3: CATRREGGGSPLHF. CDR3 bases: TGTGCCACCCGCCGCGAGGGTGGGGGATCACCCCTCCACTTT.

This chain uses TRBV7-2 with TRBJ1-5, with 7 bases aligning to TRBD1. Trimming at V came to 5 bases and at J to 4 bases, leaving 11 bases not matched to a gene. The germline CDR1 and CDR2 sequences are SGHTA and FQGNSA. This CDR3 spans 16 amino acids. In DNA, the CDR3 is TGTGCCAGCAGCGAATCCGGGACAGAGAGGAATCAGCCCCAGCATTTT. Its protein is CASSESGTERNQPQHF.

V and J are TRBV6-1 and TRBJ2-7; D might be TRBD2 (6 bases). In germline, CDR1 is MNHNS, CDR2 SASEGT. The CDR3 consists of 15 residues. Trimming removed 0 bases from V and 0 bases from J, with 9 bases in between. The CDR3 DNA is TGTGCCAGCAGTGAAGCGGGGAGGTCCTCCTACGAGCAGTACTTC. This translates into CASSEAGRSSYEQYF.

This clonotype was seen a handful of times. The chain uses TRBV5-1 and TRBJ2-1; TRBD2 matches at 11 bases. CDR1 and CDR2 (germline): SGHRS, YFSETQ. J lost 6 bases, V lost 4 bases, and 9 bases had no gene match. The CDR3 contains 16 residues. The CDR3 nucleotides are TGCGCCAGCAGCCCCCAAGGGACTAGCGGACTCAATGAGCAGTTCTTC. Protein sequence: CASSPQGTSGLNEQFF.

This clonotype was seen ten or more times. This chain joins TRBV12-3 or TRBV12-4 and TRBJ1-3; D is uncertain. The CDR3 contains 15 residues. V shed 0 bases and J shed 1 base, with 7 bases lying between them. The chain's CDR3 is CASSLAGISGNTIYF. The CDR3 DNA reads TGTGCCAGCAGTTTAGCGGGTATTTCTGGAAACACCATATATTTT.

This clonotype was observed a few times. This sequence joins TRBV28 and TRBJ1-2; 7 nucleotides match TRBD1. The germline gives CDR1 MDHEN, CDR2 SYDVKM. The CDR3 sequence is 18 residues long. The V segment lost 4 bases and the J segment 7 bases; nucleotides outside the gene matches: 21. CDR3 sequence reads: CASSSAGVPTGDSSGYTF. The CDR3 nucleotides read TGTGCCAGCAGTTCGGCAGGGGTACCTACAGGGGATAGTAGTGGCTACACCTTC.

The table lists this clonotype with many counts. This chain joins TRBV29-1 and TRBJ1-2, with D maybe TRBD1 (6 bases). The V gene lost 6 bases and the J gene lost 1 base, with 9 bases spanning the gap. The germline V gene encodes CDR1 SQVTM and CDR2 ANQGSEA. CDR3 length equals 12 residues. The CDR3 DNA is TGCAGCGTGATCAGGGGTAACTATGGCTACACCTTC. Amino acids: CSVIRGNYGYTF.

This clonotype was picked up a small number of times. In nucleotides, the CDR3 is TGCGCCAGCAGCCAAGATTGGTGGGGGGACTCCTACGAGCAGTACTTC. Translation gives CASSQDWWGDSYEQYF. This chain joins TRBV4-3 and TRBJ2-7; a possible D gene is TRBD2 (6 bases). The CDR3 contains 16 residues. The V and J ends lost 0 bases and 0 bases respectively, with 12 bases between them. Germline lookup yields CDR1 LGHNA and CDR2 YSLEER.

V gene TRBV6-5 combines with J gene TRBJ2-1; 7 nucleotides match TRBD2. This CDR3 is 16 amino acids long. Germline V CDR1 and CDR2: MNHEY, SVGAGI. With 4 bases clipped from V and 3 bases from J, the junction kept 9 bases outside the gene matches. DNA of the CDR3: TGTGCCAGCAGTTCCGGGGGTGGCGGGAGCTACAATGAGCAGTTCTTC. It is translated as CASSSGGGGSYNEQFF.

The chain links TRBV24-1 to TRBJ2-3, with a weak D call TRBD2 (6 bases). This CDR3 contains 16 residues. V dropped 5 bases and J dropped 0 bases, with 14 bases sitting between them. Germline V gene sequence: CDR1 KGHDR, CDR2 SFDVKD. This CDR3 is CATSAGVGFSTDTQYF. Here the CDR3 DNA reads TGTGCCACCAGTGCGGGGGTCGGCTTTAGCACAGATACGCAGTATTTT.

This chain uses TRBV29-1 with TRBJ2-6; D not certain. CDR3 length equals 15 residues. The germline CDR1 and CDR2 sequences are SQVTM and ANQGSEA. V dropped 4 bases and J dropped 0 bases, with 10 bases sitting between them. The DNA of the CDR3 is TGCAGCGTTGCCAGTTATCGCTCTGGGGCCAACGTCCTGACTTTC. It codes for CSVASYRSGANVLTF. The full variable domain, its missing parts supplied by reference TRBV29-1 and TRBJ2-6, is SAVISQKPSRDICQRGTSLTIQCQVDSQVTMMFWYRQQPGQSLTLIATANQGSEATYESGFVIDKFPISRPNLTFSTLTVSNMSPEDSSIYLCSVASYRSGANVLTFGAGSRLTVL.

The genes are TRBV24-1 and TRBJ2-1, with D unclear. Germline CDR1 and CDR2: KGHDR and SFDVKD. V was pared by 2 bases and J by 10 bases, with 8 bases between. The CDR3 is 12 residues long. DNA of the CDR3: TGTGCCACCAGTGATTGGGATAGGGAGCAGTTCTTC. This sequence encodes CATSDWDREQFF.

V usage is TRBV20-1 and J usage is TRBJ2-1; tentatively, D is TRBD2 (6 bases). The CDR3 has 15 residues. Germline CDR1 reads DFQATT; CDR2 reads SNEGSKA (reference sequence). The V end was cut by 5 bases, the J end by 8 bases, with 22 bases between. The CDR3 nucleotides read TGCAGTGCTGGGTCCGCGGGGTTGGTTGGCCATGAGCAGTTCTTC. Residues: CSAGSAGLVGHEQFF.

This clonotype was recorded at least ten times. V and J are TRBV3-1 and TRBJ2-3; D gene uncertain. The CDR3 length is 15 residues. V was clipped by 1 base and J by 6 bases, with 14 bases between them. CDR1 is LGHDT and CDR2 is YNNKEL in the germline V gene (reference sequence). The DNA for the CDR3 is TGTGCCAGCAGCCAAGGGCCACAGTTGTCGGATACGCAGTATTTT. Translated, it gives CASSQGPQLSDTQYF.

J is TRBJ1-1 and V is TRBV3-1; D remains unclear. V lost 0 bases, J lost 7 bases, and 9 bases lay in between. Germline CDR1 and CDR2: LGHDT and YNNKEL (reference sequence). The CDR3 has 13 amino acids. The CDR3 DNA reads TGTGCCAGCAGCCAAGATCAACGCCGTGAAGCTTTCTTT. It specifies CASSQDQRREAFF.

This clonotype occurred many times. CDR3 amino acids: CASSQEGKTQYF. The DNA for the CDR3 is TGTGCCAGCAGCCAAGAAGGAAAGACCCAGTACTTC. This chain connects TRBV3-1 to TRBJ2-5; D is unresolved. The germline CDR1 and CDR2 sequences are LGHDT and YNNKEL (reference sequence). The CDR3 has 12 residues. Trimming took 0 bases from V and 6 from J, leaving 5 bases between them.

This clonotype was seen repeatedly, ten times or more. The chain combines TRBV4-3 with TRBJ1-4; D may be TRBD1 (6 bases). V lost 6 bases and J 2 bases, leaving 22 bases between the germline ends. The CDR3 loop spans 18 amino acids. The germline V gene has CDR1 LGHNA and CDR2 YSLEER. The CDR3 is CASRRGGNRASTNEKLFF. The DNA for the CDR3 is TGCGCCAGCAGAAGGGGGGGAAACAGGGCCTCCACTAATGAAAAACTGTTTTTT.

This clonotype was counted only a few times. The V call is TRBV5-1, the J call TRBJ2-7; D gene ambiguous. Germline V gives CDR1 SGHRS, CDR2 YFSETQ. The ends were cut back, 0 bases at V and 2 bases at J, with 9 bases in the middle. The CDR3 consists of 14 residues. DNA for the CDR3: TGCGCCAGCAGCTTGGGCGAAAAAACCTACGAGCAGTACTTC. It is translated as CASSLGEKTYEQYF. Full variable domain (missing parts from reference TRBV5-1 and TRBJ2-7): KAGVTQTPRYLIKTRGQQVTLSCSPISGHRSVSWYQQTPGQGLQFLFEYFSETQRNKGNFPGRFSGRQFSNSRSEMNVSTLELGDSALYLCASSLGEKTYEQYFGPGTRLTVT.

In this sample, this clonotype turned up many times. The V gene is TRBV12-3 or TRBV12-4, the J gene TRBJ1-5, with D tentatively TRBD1 (5 bases). The germline V and J ends were trimmed by 5 bases and 4 bases, with 12 bases remaining between them. There are 14 residues in the CDR3. CDR3 bases: TGTGCCAGCAGTCTGGGACGGGAAAATCAGCCCCAGCATTTT. Encoded protein: CASSLGRENQPQHF.

This clonotype was counted at least ten times. This sequence joins TRBV27 and TRBJ2-3; no clear D. CDR3 length: 12 residues. Germline CDR1 MNHEY, CDR2 SMNVEV (reference sequence). The V end lost 5 bases, the J end lost 5 bases, and 8 bases lay between the germline ends. CDR3 in DNA: TGTGCCAGCAGTAGAATCGGAGATACGCAGTATTTT. Translated: CASSRIGDTQYF.

This clonotype was detected ten times or more. The genes are TRBV7-9 and TRBJ2-7; D perhaps matches TRBD2 (6 bases). This CDR3 comprises 15 residues. Per the germline V gene, CDR1 is SEHNR and CDR2 is FQNEAQ (reference sequence). V was clipped by 5 bases and J by 0 bases, with 14 bases between them. In DNA form, the CDR3 reads TGTGCCAGCAGCCTCATGGGCGGGGCCTCCTACGAGCAGTACTTC. It translates to CASSLMGGASYEQYF.

The table lists this clonotype with a few counts. The chain recombines TRBV28 with TRBJ2-7, with TRBD1 matching 7 bases. The V gene end was trimmed by 4 bases and the J gene end by 5 bases; junction bases not matched to a gene: 8. The CDR3 covers 14 residues. Germline CDR1 reads MDHEN; CDR2 reads SYDVKM. DNA for the CDR3: TGTGCCAGCAGTTGGGGACAGTCTTATCACGAGCAGTACTTC. It translates to CASSWGQSYHEQYF.

A remark on this clonotype: With a much larger clone just one base away, this may be a read error. The rearrangement joins TRBV11-1 to TRBJ2-1; the D is unclear. CDR1 and CDR2 from the germline V gene are SGHAT and FQDESV (reference sequence). The CDR3 covers 12 residues. Written as DNA, the CDR3 is TGTGTCAGCAGCTCTTCCTTTAATGAGCAGTTCTTC. Protein product: CVSSSSFNEQFF.

The chain recombines TRBV27 with TRBJ2-7; TRBD1 aligns across 9 bases. The CDR3 extends over 16 amino acids. CDR1 is MNHEY, CDR2 SMNVEV, per germline (reference sequence). After removal of 3 bases from V and 1 base from J, the junction contained 7 bases not matched to a gene. CDR3 amino acids: CASSFFPGQGSYEQYF. For the CDR3, the DNA is TGTGCCAGCAGTTTTTTCCCGGGACAGGGATCCTACGAGCAGTACTTC.

In this sample, this clonotype turned up many times. The chain is built from TRBV4-2 and TRBJ1-5; D unresolved. V shed 2 bases and J shed 0 bases, with 5 bases lying between them. Germline V gene data show CDR1 as LGHNA and CDR2 as YNFKEQ. The CDR3 is 14 amino acids. The CDR3 DNA reads TGTGCCAGCAGCCAACAATATAGCAATCAGCCCCAGCATTTT. Translated, it gives CASSQQYSNQPQHF.